The table lists the clone carrying this T cell receptor beta chain with many counts. Its target is unknown. Unique molecular identifiers tagged the TCRbeta library. MiXCR, applied by TCRdb to the PCR reads, yields one record per CDR3 protein. Here the sample spans 550,000 to 800,000 distinct CDR3 sequences, around 12% being singletons. This entry is derived from a study of T-cell reconstitution after alpha-beta-depleted transplantation in children. The study's findings and limits: Reported findings indicate that, about two months after transplant, alpha-beta T cells came from several hundred expanded clones, which were derived from non-depleted graft cells. Surviving recipient T cells and intrathymic progenitors accounted for some patients' high TCRbeta diversity at day 60. T cells produced anew were the main source of T-cell counts and diversity one year after transplant.

V was shortened by 5 bases and J by 4 bases, with 13 bases between the two germline ends. The CDR3 contains 14 residues. The J gene is TRBJ2-3, the V gene TRBV12-3 or TRBV12-4; tentatively, D is TRBD2 (5 bases). Material: PBMCs, obtained before TCRalphabeta/CD19-depleted stem cell transplant. This TCR was recovered from a girl aged 2-10 years with congenital amegakaryocytic thrombocytopenia, due to receive a stem cell transplant. CDR3 region: CASSPTSGADTQYF. The CDR3 bases are TGTGCCAGCAGTCCAACTAGTGGGGCAGATACGCAGTATTTT.